One sample yielded the 15 T cell receptor beta chains listed below, sequenced in a study of PD-1 blockade in classical Hodgkin lymphoma. Using immunoSEQ multiplex PCR, the repertoire was profiled, and TCRdb retains in-frame clones only, with some absent. The sample has about 21,000 clones; about 83% are singletons. The time point denotes: newly diagnosed, previously untreated cHL patient sample. CD8+ T cell isolation from thawed PBMCs was performed by magnetic negative selection. The sample comprised CD8+ T cells from blood. The receptors stem from a human donor with classical Hodgkin lymphoma.

The DNA for the CDR3 is TGCGCCAGCAGCTTGGGCCTAAACGTTGGCACCGGGGAGCTGTTTTTT. This translates into CASSLGLNVGTGELFF. The V and J genes are TRBV5-1 and TRBJ2-2, with D uncertain. The V gene lost 0 bases and the J gene lost 4 bases, with 13 bases spanning the gap. The CDR3 contains 16 residues. Germline CDR1 and CDR2: SGHRS and YFSETQ.

The chain recombines TRBV5-5 with TRBJ1-5; D is perhaps TRBD1 (6 bases). V lost 4 bases, J lost 7 bases, and 27 bases lay in between. The CDR3 loop spans 18 amino acids. Germline values: CDR1 SGHKS, CDR2 YYEKEE (reference sequence). The CDR3 DNA is TGTGCCAGCAGCCCCTTTCCCCCTAAGGGGGGGGCCGGCCAGCCCCAGCATTTT. It yields the protein CASSPFPPKGGAGQPQHF.

The V gene is TRBV19, the J gene TRBJ1-1; perhaps TRBD1 as D (5 bases). The CDR3 has 12 amino acids. Between the trimmed V and J ends, which lost 10 bases and 4 bases, there was a span of 13 bases. Germline CDR1 LNHDA, CDR2 SQIVND (reference sequence). This CDR3 is CATRAGVTEAFF. The CDR3 bases are TGTGCCACCAGGGCGGGAGTCACTGAAGCTTTCTTT.

The V gene is TRBV28, the J gene TRBJ1-2; 7 nucleotides agree with TRBD1. Germline V gives CDR1 MDHEN, CDR2 SYDVKM. The CDR3 has 14 amino acids. V lost 7 bases and J lost 4; bases outside the gene matches: 9. CDR3 in DNA: TGTGCCAGCACTCTACCGGGACAGCCCTATGGCTACACCTTC. Protein product: CASTLPGQPYGYTF.

The chain has TRBV7-8 and TRBJ2-1; TRBD2 aligns across 9 bases. This CDR3 contains 14 residues. V dropped 5 bases and J dropped 10; count of bases not matched to a gene: 9. The germline gives CDR1 SGHVS, CDR2 FQNEAQ. The CDR3 loop is CASSPRAGGPEQFF. Written as DNA, the CDR3 is TGTGCCAGCAGCCCCCGAGCGGGAGGCCCGGAGCAGTTCTTC. The full variable domain, its missing parts supplied by reference TRBV7-8 and TRBJ2-1, is GAGVSQSPRYKVAKRGQDVALRCDPISGHVSLFWYQQALGQGPEFLTYFQNEAQLDKSGLPSDRFFAERPEGSVSTLKIQRTQQEDSAVYLCASSPRAGGPEQFFGPGTRLTVL.

V usage is TRBV7-6 and J usage is TRBJ2-7; D gene uncertain. Germline CDR1 is SGHVS and CDR2 is FNYEAQ. The length of the CDR3 is 15 residues. Trimming removed 0 bases at V and 0 bases at J, with 9 bases between. The CDR3 DNA reads TGTGCCAGCAGCTTAGCGGCCGGCAGCTCCTACGAGCAGTACTTC. Translating gives CASSLAAGSSYEQYF.

This chain links TRBV29-1 with TRBJ2-7, with 10 nucleotides matching TRBD1. The CDR3 length is 12 residues. Germline CDR1 and CDR2: SQVTM and ANQGSEA. The V segment lost 4 bases and the J segment 4 bases; nucleotides outside the gene matches: 1. The CDR3 sequence is CSVGTGGYEQYF. CDR3 coding DNA: TGCAGCGTTGGGACAGGGGGATACGAGCAGTACTTC.

V is TRBV5-4 and J is TRBJ1-6; D may be TRBD1 (6 bases). The CDR3 is 15 amino acids. Looked up from germline, CDR1 is SGHNT and CDR2 is YYREEE (reference sequence). Trimming shortened V by 3 bases and J by 10 bases, and 17 bases separated the two germline ends. The CDR3 DNA reads as TGTGCCAGCAGCTCCCCGGGGCGGGGGGCATCACCCCTCCACTTT. Translated, it gives CASSSPGRGASPLHF.

This chain uses TRBV29-1 with TRBJ2-7; no reliable D call. Deletions cut 4 bases from V and 2 bases from J, with 6 bases between. Germline CDR1 and CDR2: SQVTM and ANQGSEA. The CDR3 contains 11 residues. The CDR3 DNA reads as TGCAGCGTTGTCAGAGCCTACGAGCAGTACTTC. Its translation is CSVVRAYEQYF.

This clone occurred once. V and J are TRBV11-2 and TRBJ2-5, with D uncertain. Germline lookup yields CDR1 SGHAT and CDR2 FQNNGV. V gave up 2 bases and J gave up 2 bases, with 9 bases separating them. The CDR3 has 14 residues. The CDR3 nucleotides read TGTGCCAGCAGCTTATCCCCGTGGCAAGAGACCCAGTACTTC. Amino acid sequence: CASSLSPWQETQYF.

V gene TRBV6-1 combines with J gene TRBJ2-1, with TRBD2 as a possible D gene (6 bases). The germline gives CDR1 MNHNS, CDR2 SASEGT. With 1 base removed from V and 3 bases from J, the gap between germline ends came to 13 bases. The CDR3 is 16 residues long. CDR3 residues: CASSEGRQGGYNEQFF. The CDR3 DNA follows: TGTGCCAGCAGTGAAGGGCGGCAGGGAGGCTACAATGAGCAGTTCTTC.

The V gene is TRBV19, the J gene TRBJ1-1; D is unclear. The CDR3 has 14 residues. Germline V gene sequence: CDR1 LNHDA, CDR2 SQIVND (reference sequence). Trimming cost V 4 bases and J 1 base, with 10 bases left between them. For the CDR3, the DNA is TGTGCCAGTAGTACAACGACGGAGAACACTGAAGCTTTCTTT. It encodes CASSTTTENTEAFF.

CDR3 amino acids: CASSEDGRYQETQYF. As DNA, the CDR3 is TGTGCCAGCAGTGAAGACGGAAGGTACCAAGAGACCCAGTACTTC. The rearrangement links TRBV6-1 to TRBJ2-5; D ambiguous. Germline CDR1 MNHNS, CDR2 SASEGT. The CDR3 is 15 residues long. Trimming left V 1 base short and J 0 bases short, with 9 bases between.

This rearrangement joins TRBV5-4 to TRBJ2-3; 11 nucleotides agree with TRBD2. V trimming: 4 bases; J trimming: 5 bases; junction bases outside the gene matches: 6. This CDR3 spans 15 amino acids. The germline gives CDR1 SGHNT, CDR2 YYREEE (reference sequence). CDR3 sequence: CASSPGLAEGDTQYF. For the CDR3, the DNA is TGTGCCAGCAGCCCGGGACTAGCGGAGGGAGATACGCAGTATTTT.

The genes are TRBV4-1 and TRBJ1-4, with 7 bases fitting TRBD1. Germline V lookup: CDR1 MGHRA, CDR2 YSYEKL. This CDR3 region has 14 residues. V shed 5 bases and J 4 bases; nucleotides not matched to a gene: 4. CDR3 in amino acids: CASSAGQFNEKLFF. CDR3 bases: TGCGCCAGCAGCGCGGGACAGTTTAATGAAAAACTGTTTTTT.